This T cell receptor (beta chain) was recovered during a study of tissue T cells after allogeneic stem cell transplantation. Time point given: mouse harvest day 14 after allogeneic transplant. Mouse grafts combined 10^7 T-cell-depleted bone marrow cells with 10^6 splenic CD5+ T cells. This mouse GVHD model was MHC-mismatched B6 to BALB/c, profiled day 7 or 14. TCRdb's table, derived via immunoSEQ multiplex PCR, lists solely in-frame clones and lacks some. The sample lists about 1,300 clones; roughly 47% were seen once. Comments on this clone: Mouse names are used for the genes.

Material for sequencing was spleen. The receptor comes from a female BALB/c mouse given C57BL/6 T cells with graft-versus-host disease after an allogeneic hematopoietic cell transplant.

This CDR3 reads CASSHRDRGPEVFF. Partial CDR3 DNA: TGTGCCAGCAGCCACCGGGACAGGGGTCCAGAAGTCTTC. V and J are TRBV5 and TRBJ1-1; TRBD1 matches at 10 bases. The read ends 1 residue before the CDR3 terminus; that terminus is restored from the germline J gene. The CDR3 is 14 residues long. CDR1 and CDR2 (germline): LGHNA, YNLKQL (reference sequence). After removal of 3 bases from V and 6 bases from J, the junction contained 4 bases not matched to a gene.